These 24 T cell receptor beta chains were sequenced from one sample in a study of shared clonotypes between healthy human individuals. Profiling relied on immunoSEQ multiplex PCR, and the TCRdb table lists in-frame clones only, not all of them. The data contain under 750,000 clones, 72% of them singletons. Sequenced input: memory CD4+ T cells sorted from blood. Subset here: CD45RA-negative fraction. The receptors come from a woman in her thirties in good health.

This chain uses TRBV2 with TRBJ2-7; 9 nucleotides align to TRBD1. Trimming removed 5 bases from V and 6 bases from J; junction bases left unmatched: 8. Germline CDR1 is SNHLY and CDR2 is FYNNEI. The CDR3 length is 14 residues. The DNA for the CDR3 is TGTGCCAGCAGTCCGGGACAGGGTGGAGTCGAGCAGTACTTC. This sequence encodes CASSPGQGGVEQYF. Combining the CDR3 with reference TRBV2 and TRBJ2-7 gives the whole variable domain EPEVTQTPSHQVTQMGQEVILRCVPISNHLYFYWYRQILGQKVEFLVSFYNNEISEKSEIFDDQFSVERPDGSNFTLKIRSTKLEDSAMYFCASSPGQGGVEQYFGPGTRLTVT.

There are a few counts of this clone. The chain uses TRBV7-9 and TRBJ1-1; 10 bases map to TRBD1. CDR1 is SEHNR, CDR2 FQNEAQ, per germline (reference sequence). CDR3 length: 15 residues. Germline trimming cut 1 base from V and 6 bases from J; bases unmatched to any gene: 5. For the CDR3, the DNA is TGTGCCAGCAGCTTAGGAAGACAGGGGGCCTCTGAAGCTTTCTTT. Amino acid sequence: CASSLGRQGASEAFF.

The sample holds one count of this clone. The CDR3 region is CASSVRGQSNQPQHF. The CDR3 bases are TGTGCCAGCAGTGTCAGGGGGCAAAGCAATCAGCCCCAGCATTTT. The chain recombines TRBV6-1 with TRBJ1-5, with TRBD1 matching 8 bases. V was clipped by 4 bases and J by 1 base; unmatched bases: 3. From germline, CDR1 is MNHNS and CDR2 SASEGT. The CDR3 spans 15 residues.

This rearrangement joins TRBV2 to TRBJ2-3; the match to TRBD2 covers 10 bases. Germline V lookup: CDR1 SNHLY, CDR2 FYNNEI. Losses at the gene ends were 8 bases for V and 5 bases for J; bases not matched to a gene: 10. The CDR3 is 15 residues long. CDR3 amino acids: CASARLAGGGDTQYF. CDR3 bases: TGTGCCAGCGCCAGATTAGCGGGAGGAGGAGATACGCAGTATTTT.

The V and J genes are TRBV18 and TRBJ1-5; D may be TRBD1 (6 bases). Trimming took 5 bases from V and 7 from J, leaving 9 bases between them. The CDR3 extends over 12 amino acids. CDR1 is KGHSH and CDR2 is LQKENI in the germline V gene. The CDR3, as DNA: TGTGCCAGCTCAAAGGGGGGACAGCCCCAGCATTTT. Its translation is CASSKGGQPQHF. Looking up the rest from reference TRBV18 and TRBJ1-5 gives the full variable domain: NAGVMQNPRHLVRRRGQEARLRCSPMKGHSHVYWYRQLPEEGLKFMVYLQKENIIDESGMPKERFSAEFPKEGPSILRIQQVVRGDSAAYFCASSKGGQPQHFGDGTRLSIL.

The V call is TRBV2, the J call TRBJ2-3, with 10 positions matching TRBD2. This CDR3 has 13 amino acids. J gave up 6 bases and V 10 bases, and 7 bases lay outside the gene matches. Germline V gives CDR1 SNHLY, CDR2 FYNNEI. The CDR3 region is CATMGLAKDTQYF. The CDR3, as DNA: TGTGCCACCATGGGACTAGCGAAGGATACGCAGTATTTT.

The V gene is TRBV5-1, the J gene TRBJ1-1; D is unresolved. From germline, CDR1 is SGHRS and CDR2 YFSETQ. The CDR3 has 15 residues. V lost 0 bases and J lost 3, with 12 bases in between. In nucleotides, the CDR3 is TGCGCCAGCAGCTTGGCCGGAACCTCGTACACTGAAGCTTTCTTT. This gives the protein CASSLAGTSYTEAFF.

The rearrangement links TRBV7-6 to TRBJ2-7, with 7 bases matching TRBD2. The CDR3 covers 13 residues. Per germline, CDR1 SGHVS and CDR2 FNYEAQ. The J segment lost 3 bases and the V segment lost 5 bases, leaving 4 bases of the junction unmatched. The CDR3 DNA reads TGTGCCAGCAGCCCTGGGGGGGTCTACGAGCAGTACTTC. Translation gives CASSPGGVYEQYF.

This chain uses TRBV5-1 with TRBJ2-1; no clear D. Per germline, CDR1 SGHRS and CDR2 YFSETQ. This CDR3 has 15 amino acids. The ends were cut back, 1 base at V and 3 bases at J, with 11 bases in the middle. The CDR3: CASSLQFNLYNEQFF. The CDR3 DNA reads TGCGCCAGCAGCTTGCAGTTCAACCTCTACAATGAGCAGTTCTTC.

The chain is built from TRBV5-4 and TRBJ2-1; 10 nucleotides line up with TRBD2. CDR1 is SGHNT, CDR2 YYREEE, per germline (reference sequence). V was pared by 3 bases and J by 0 bases, with 9 bases of the junction left unmatched. The CDR3 has 18 residues. The DNA of the CDR3 is TGTGCCAGCAGCTCCCCTAGCGGGAGCCCCGGCTCCTACAATGAGCAGTTCTTC. Residues: CASSSPSGSPGSYNEQFF.

The chain recombines TRBV10-2 with TRBJ1-1; possibly TRBD1 for D (6 bases). V lost 6 bases, J lost 7 bases, and 15 bases lay in between. There are 13 residues in the CDR3. Germline V lookup: CDR1 WSHSY, CDR2 SAAADI. CDR3 in amino acids: CASSYPGVSEAFF. The CDR3, as DNA: TGCGCCAGCAGCTACCCAGGGGTTAGTGAAGCTTTCTTT.

The chain is built from TRBV10-1 and TRBJ2-4, with D perhaps TRBD2 (6 bases). Trimming removed 3 bases from V and 1 base from J, with 13 bases in between. There are 16 residues in the CDR3. The germline gives CDR1 WNHNN, CDR2 SYGVQD (reference sequence). The CDR3 coding sequence is TGCGCCAGCAGTGAAAGTCCCGCGGGGGCCAAAAACATTCAGTACTTC. It is translated as CASSESPAGAKNIQYF.

This chain uses TRBV19 with TRBJ2-1, with D possibly being TRBD1 (6 bases). Trimming removed 5 bases at V and 4 bases at J, with 15 bases between. This CDR3 region has 15 residues. Per germline, CDR1 LNHDA and CDR2 SQIVND (reference sequence). The CDR3 sequence: CASSSNPRGYNEQFF. CDR3 nucleotides: TGTGCCAGTAGTTCGAATCCCAGGGGTTACAATGAGCAGTTCTTC.

The chain recombines TRBV7-9 with TRBJ2-1, with D perhaps TRBD1 (6 bases). Germline V gene lookup returns CDR1 SEHNR and CDR2 FQNEAQ (reference sequence). Trimming took 9 bases from V and 7 from J, leaving 22 bases between them. There are 15 residues in the CDR3. In nucleotides, the CDR3 is TGTGCCAGTCGACTCAGGGGAGAGAGTATGAATGAGCAGTTCTTC. Encoded protein: CASRLRGESMNEQFF.

The chain is built from TRBV11-2 and TRBJ2-1; D possibly corresponds to TRBD2 (6 bases). Trimming left V 0 bases short and J 7 bases short, with 13 bases between. The length of the CDR3 is 15 residues. The germline gives CDR1 SGHAT, CDR2 FQNNGV. The CDR3 protein is CASSLDIGSRNEQFF. CDR3 sequence (DNA): TGTGCCAGCAGCTTAGATATCGGGAGTCGAAATGAGCAGTTCTTC. The full variable domain, rest sourced from reference TRBV11-2 and TRBJ2-1, is EAGVAQSPRYKIIEKRQSVAFWCNPISGHATLYWYQQILGQGPKLLIQFQNNGVVDDSQLPKDRFSAERLKGVDSTLKIQPAKLEDSAVYLCASSLDIGSRNEQFFGPGTRLTVL.

The V call is TRBV5-1, the J call TRBJ1-2, with 11 nucleotides matching TRBD1. CDR3 size: 14 residues. CDR1 is SGHRS and CDR2 is YFSETQ in the germline V gene. V was pared by 0 bases and J by 6 bases, with 1 base of the junction left unmatched. The CDR3 nucleotides are TGCGCCAGCAGCTTGGCGGGACAGGGGGATGGCTACACCTTC. Amino acids: CASSLAGQGDGYTF.

This clone has ten or more counts. This same CDR3 is encoded by further DNA sequences in the sample. The chain is built from TRBV19 and TRBJ2-3; TRBD2 agrees at 9 bases. This CDR3 contains 14 residues. CDR1 is LNHDA and CDR2 is SQIVND in the germline V gene (reference sequence). J lost 0 bases, V lost 6 bases, and 1 base had no gene match. The CDR3 coding sequence is TGTGCCAGTAGAACTAGCGGGAGCACAGATACGCAGTATTTT. It yields the protein CASRTSGSTDTQYF.

The V gene is TRBV4-2, the J gene TRBJ2-7; D possibly corresponds to TRBD2 (6 bases). CDR1 and CDR2 from the germline V gene are LGHNA and YNFKEQ. The ends were cut back, 5 bases at V and 4 bases at J, with 18 bases in the middle. The CDR3 loop spans 15 amino acids. Here the CDR3 DNA reads TGTGCCAGCAGCTTGTTTTCGGCGGGACGGTACGAGCAGTACTTC. This codes for CASSLFSAGRYEQYF.

In the case of this clone: With a far larger clone one base away, a read error is the likely cause. This sequence joins TRBV7-2 and TRBJ1-5, with TRBD1 matching over 8 bases. Germline V gene data show CDR1 as SGHTA and CDR2 as FQGNSA. V lost 6 bases to trimming and J lost 2 bases; unmatched junction nucleotides: 3. This CDR3 spans 14 amino acids. CDR3 loop: CASSDRGGNQPQHF. CDR3 nucleotides: TGTGCCAGCAGTGACAGGGGTGGCAATCAGCCCCAGCATTTT.

V gene TRBV9 combines with J gene TRBJ2-2; tentative D call: TRBD2 (6 bases). Germline V gives CDR1 SGDLS, CDR2 YYNGEE. The CDR3 extends over 16 amino acids. V dropped 0 bases and J dropped 7 bases, with 16 bases sitting between them. CDR3 residues: CASSVVGSPIGGELFF. The CDR3 bases are TGTGCCAGCAGCGTAGTCGGGAGCCCTATTGGCGGGGAGCTGTTTTTT.

Here the CDR3 reads CASTFPTSSGRPHASYEQYF. The DNA of the CDR3 is TGTGCCAGTACGTTCCCCACATCTAGCGGGAGGCCCCATGCCTCCTACGAGCAGTACTTC. The V call is TRBV19, the J call TRBJ2-7, with 11 bases fitting TRBD2. V shed 7 bases and J 0 bases; nucleotides not matched to a gene: 20. Germline V gives CDR1 LNHDA, CDR2 SQIVND (reference sequence). The CDR3 has 20 amino acids.

As DNA, the CDR3 is TGTGCCAGCAGTGACCGGTCTAGCGGGAGGAGGTGGGAGACCCAGTACTTC. Translating it yields CASSDRSSGRRWETQYF. The chain carries TRBV2 and TRBJ2-5, with 11 bases matching TRBD2. CDR1 and CDR2 from the germline V gene are SNHLY and FYNNEI. The V gene end was trimmed by 3 bases and the J gene end by 5 bases; junction bases not matched to a gene: 11. The CDR3 spans 17 residues.

In this sample, this clone turned up once. The J gene is TRBJ2-3, the V gene TRBV27; tentatively, D is TRBD2 (6 bases). The V end lost 6 bases, the J end lost 6 bases, and 22 bases lay between the germline ends. The length of the CDR3 is 16 residues. Germline CDR1 is MNHEY and CDR2 is SMNVEV (reference sequence). The CDR3 region has the DNA TGTGCCAGCAGATCTCCTCTCCGGGAGAATGCGGATACGCAGTATTTT. Residues: CASRSPLRENADTQYF.

The chain links TRBV28 to TRBJ1-5; 7 nucleotides match TRBD1. The CDR3 has 14 residues. The J segment lost 3 bases and the V segment lost 7 bases, leaving 6 bases of the junction unmatched. The germline CDR1 and CDR2 sequences are MDHEN and SYDVKM. The CDR3 spells CASNWGQNNQPQHF. CDR3 bases: TGTGCCAGCAACTGGGGACAGAACAATCAGCCCCAGCATTTT.